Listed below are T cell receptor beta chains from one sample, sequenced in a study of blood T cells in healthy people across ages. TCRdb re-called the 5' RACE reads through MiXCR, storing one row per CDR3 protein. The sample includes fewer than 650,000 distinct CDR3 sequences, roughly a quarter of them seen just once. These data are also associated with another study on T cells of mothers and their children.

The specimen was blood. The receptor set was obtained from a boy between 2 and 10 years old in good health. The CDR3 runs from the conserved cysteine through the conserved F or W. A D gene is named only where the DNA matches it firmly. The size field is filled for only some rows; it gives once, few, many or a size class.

TGTGCCAGCAGTTTGGAGACAGGGGGCATAGGCACTGAAGCTTTCTTT	CASSLETGGIGTEAFF	NA	TRBV12-3/TRBV12-4	TRBD1	TRBJ1-1
TGTGCCAGCAGCTTGCGTTTCTGGGACGAGCAGTACTTC	CASSLRFWDEQYF	few	TRBV7-2	NA	TRBJ2-7
TGTGCCAGGGGAGGGACTAGCGGTGTCACAGATACGCAGTATTTT	CARGGTSGVTDTQYF	NA	TRBV2	TRBD2	TRBJ2-3
TGCAGCGTTGATGCTATCGGGACAGGGGAAGAGAGCGATGAGCAGTTCTTC	CSVDAIGTGEESDEQFF	NA	TRBV29-1	TRBD1	TRBJ2-1
TGTGCCAGCAGGATATGGCTAGCGGGGGGAAAGCGCCAAGAGACCCAGTACTTC	CASRIWLAGGKRQETQYF	few	TRBV13	TRBD2	TRBJ2-5
TGTGCCAGCAGTCTTGGGTATAGCACAGATACGCAGTATTTT	CASSLGYSTDTQYF	NA	TRBV6-5	NA	TRBJ2-3
TGCAGCGCGGAGACAGGGAGGGGAAACACCATATATTTT	CSAETGRGNTIYF	NA	TRBV29-1	TRBD1	TRBJ1-3
TGCGCCAGCAGCCAAGATGGAGCTAGCGGGCGAGAGACCCAGTACTTC	CASSQDGASGRETQYF	NA	TRBV4-1	TRBD2	TRBJ2-5
TGCAGTGCACAAACCGGGAGGAACACTGAAGCTTTCTTT	CSAQTGRNTEAFF	NA	TRBV20-1	NA	TRBJ1-1
TGTGCCTGGAGTACCACAGGAAACTCCTACGAGCAGTACTTC	CAWSTTGNSYEQYF	NA	TRBV30	NA	TRBJ2-7
TGTGCCAGCAGTTCCCCGGCTAGCGGGAGGGCCCACAATGAGCAGTTCTTC	CASSSPASGRAHNEQFF	NA	TRBV12-3/TRBV12-4	TRBD2	TRBJ2-1
TGTGCCAGCAATCTTAACGGAGATACGCAGTATTTT	CASNLNGDTQYF	NA	TRBV7-9	NA	TRBJ2-3
TGTGCCAGCAGCTTAGCGTCCCCAGAGTCTAGCAATCAGCCCCAGCATTTT	CASSLASPESSNQPQHF	NA	TRBV7-9	NA	TRBJ1-5
TGTGCCAGCAGTGGACGGACTAGCGGGAGGGATCACGAGCAGTACTTC	CASSGRTSGRDHEQYF	NA	TRBV6-2/TRBV6-3	TRBD2	TRBJ2-7
TGTGCCTCCAATAGCGGCTCCTACAATGAGCAGTTCTTC	CASNSGSYNEQFF	NA	TRBV6-2/TRBV6-3	NA	TRBJ2-1
TGCGCCAGCAGCTTGGCCGTGGGACGCACAACCTACGAGCAGTACTTC	CASSLAVGRTTYEQYF	once	TRBV5-1	NA	TRBJ2-7